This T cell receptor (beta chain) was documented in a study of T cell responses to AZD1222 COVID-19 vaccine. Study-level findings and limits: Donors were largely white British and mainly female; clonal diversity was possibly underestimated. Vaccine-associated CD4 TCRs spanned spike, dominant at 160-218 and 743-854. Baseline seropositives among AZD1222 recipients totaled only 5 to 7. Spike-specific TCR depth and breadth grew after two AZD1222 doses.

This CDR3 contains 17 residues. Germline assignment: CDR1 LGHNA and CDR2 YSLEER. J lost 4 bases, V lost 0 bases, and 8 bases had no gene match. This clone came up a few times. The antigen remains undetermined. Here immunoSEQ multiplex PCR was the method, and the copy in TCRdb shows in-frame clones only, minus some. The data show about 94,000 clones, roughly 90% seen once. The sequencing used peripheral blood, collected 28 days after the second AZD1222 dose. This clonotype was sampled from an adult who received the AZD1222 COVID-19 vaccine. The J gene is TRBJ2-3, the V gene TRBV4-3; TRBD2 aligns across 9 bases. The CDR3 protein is CASSQELGGGGPDTQYF. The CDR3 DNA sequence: TGCGCCAGCAGCCAAGAGTTGGGCGGGGGGGGCCCAGATACGCAGTATTTT.